This is a list of T cell receptor beta chains from one sample in a study of patients and donors after allogeneic stem cell transplantation. TCRdb re-called the RT-PCR reads through MiXCR, storing one row per CDR3 protein. This sample has some 960,000 distinct CDR3 sequences, with about 20% found just once. The specimen sequenced was blood, either unsorted or a sorted T cell fraction (not recorded which). The receptors were sampled from a human donor who was either an allogeneic HSCT recipient or a stem cell or donor lymphocyte infusion donor (not recorded which). It is not recorded whose cells these are; they may come from a transplant donor. Each CDR3 is given with its conserved first and last residue. The D gene is left open where the match is weak. Size is omitted from some rows. Given values are once, few, many or a class for expanded clones.

d_gene	v_gene	j_gene	abundance	CDR3aa	CDR3nt
TRBD2	TRBV11-3	TRBJ2-1	few	CASRPIAGGYNEQFF	TGTGCCAGCAGGCCAATAGCGGGAGGGTACAATGAGCAGTTCTTC
TRBD2	TRBV3-1	TRBJ2-1	NA	CASRRTSGPYNEQFF	TGTGCCAGCAGAAGGACTAGCGGTCCCTACAATGAGCAGTTCTTC
NA	TRBV12-3/TRBV12-4	TRBJ2-3	NA	CASSFPGGSTDTQYF	TGTGCCAGCAGTTTCCCCGGGGGAAGCACAGATACGCAGTATTTT
TRBD1	TRBV12-3/TRBV12-4	TRBJ1-6	few	CASSQTGGSSYNSPLHF	TGTGCCAGCAGCCAAACAGGGGGGAGCTCCTATAATTCACCCCTCCACTTT
NA	TRBV12-3/TRBV12-4	TRBJ2-1	many	CASSFLRGNNEQFF	TGTGCCAGCAGTTTCCTCCGGGGGAACAATGAGCAGTTCTTC
NA	TRBV3-1	TRBJ2-1	many	CASSQVRGRYNEQFF	TGTGCCAGCAGCCAAGTACGGGGACGATACAATGAGCAGTTCTTC
NA	TRBV12-3/TRBV12-4	TRBJ1-2	NA	CASSLFRGIYGYTF	TGTGCCAGCAGTTTATTCCGGGGGATATATGGCTACACCTTC
TRBD2	TRBV4-2	TRBJ2-1	many	CASSPDSGNTYNEQFF	TGTGCCAGCAGCCCGGATAGCGGGAACACTTACAATGAGCAGTTCTTC
TRBD1	TRBV29-1	TRBJ2-2	NA	CSGRRTGSTGELFF	TGCAGCGGGAGGAGGACAGGGTCCACCGGGGAGCTGTTTTTT
TRBD1	TRBV9	TRBJ2-1	few	CASSGIRDRGDEQFF	TGTGCCAGCAGCGGAATCCGGGACAGGGGAGATGAGCAGTTCTTC
NA	TRBV12-3/TRBV12-4	TRBJ1-1	few	CASSPNRVSEAFF	TGTGCCAGCAGTCCCAACAGGGTATCTGAAGCTTTCTTT
NA	TRBV27	TRBJ2-7	few	CASTARGGTYEQYF	TGTGCCAGCACAGCCCGAGGGGGAACCTACGAGCAGTACTTC
NA	TRBV6-1	TRBJ2-5	few	CASSRGTGRGQETQYF	TGTGCCAGCAGCCGGGGGACGGGACGTGGCCAAGAGACCCAGTACTTC
NA	TRBV13	TRBJ1-4	many	CASSLSHEKLFF	TGTGCCAGCAGCTTATCCCATGAAAAACTGTTTTTT
NA	TRBV3-1	TRBJ2-1	NA	CASSQVLRHEQFF	TGTGCCAGCAGCCAAGTACTCAGACATGAGCAGTTCTTC
TRBD1	TRBV14	TRBJ2-6	many	CASSYRTGGFSSGANVLTF	TGTGCCAGCAGCTACCGGACAGGGGGCTTTAGCTCTGGGGCCAACGTCCTGACTTTC
NA	TRBV20-1	TRBJ2-7	few	CSARRGRAPSSYEQYF	TGCAGTGCTAGACGGGGCAGGGCCCCAAGCTCCTACGAGCAGTACTTC
TRBD1	TRBV5-6	TRBJ2-7	once	CASSSTGTGGHEQYF	TGTGCCAGCAGCTCTACCGGGACAGGGGGCCACGAGCAGTACTTC
NA	TRBV21-1	TRBJ1-4	few	CASSKAGPRGPFDATNEKLFF	TGTGCCAGCAGCAAAGCAGGACCAAGGGGGCCCTTCGATGCAACTAATGAAAAACTGTTTTTT
NA	TRBV18	TRBJ2-7	NA	CASSLRQPGRRPYEQYF	TGTGCCAGCTCATTAAGGCAACCGGGACGCCGACCCTACGAGCAGTACTTC